This T cell receptor beta chain appears in the sequencing data of a study of blood T cell repertoires in COVID-19. The assay was immunoSEQ multiplex PCR, and TCRdb's table has in-frame clones only and misses some. The repertoire has approximately 100,000 clones, roughly four fifths of them found once; the top ten carry 8.5% to 12%. Per the germline V gene, CDR1 is DFQATT and CDR2 is SNEGSKA (reference sequence). This CDR3 contains 15 residues. The V and J ends lost 3 bases and 9 bases respectively, with 21 bases between them. The sequence was collected from an older man with acute or convalescent COVID-19. The sample was peripheral blood. The chain links TRBV20-1 to TRBJ2-4, with a weak D call TRBD2 (5 bases). CDR3 in amino acids: CSASSPSGPKRIQYF. The CDR3 DNA reads TGCAGTGCTAGTTCTCCCAGCGGCCCCAAGCGCATTCAGTACTTC.